Included here is one T cell receptor beta chain sequence, with context. Antigen: not known. V dropped 0 bases and J dropped 3 bases, with 8 bases sitting between them. The CDR3 extends over 14 amino acids. Per germline, CDR1 MNHEY and CDR2 SVGEGT. TCRdb passed the reads through MiXCR, listing each CDR3 protein once. The table includes 69,000 or so distinct CDR3 sequences, less than 30% detected once. The sample originates from a study of T cell repertoires in cytomegalovirus infection. Study in general: Through public TCR beta signatures, both CMV infection and matching HLA type were indicated.

This clonotype was obtained from a human donor in good health (CMV status not recorded). Some clones in this sample may be carry-over from other donors' samples. The source was CD8+ T cells from cultured PBMCs, collected from culture after CMV antigen stimulation. The V call is TRBV6-2 or TRBV6-3, the J call TRBJ1-1; D is ambiguous. The DNA of the CDR3 is TGTGCCAGCAGTTACTCAAGCAGGTACACTGAAGCTTTCTTT. The encoded protein is CASSYSSRYTEAFF.